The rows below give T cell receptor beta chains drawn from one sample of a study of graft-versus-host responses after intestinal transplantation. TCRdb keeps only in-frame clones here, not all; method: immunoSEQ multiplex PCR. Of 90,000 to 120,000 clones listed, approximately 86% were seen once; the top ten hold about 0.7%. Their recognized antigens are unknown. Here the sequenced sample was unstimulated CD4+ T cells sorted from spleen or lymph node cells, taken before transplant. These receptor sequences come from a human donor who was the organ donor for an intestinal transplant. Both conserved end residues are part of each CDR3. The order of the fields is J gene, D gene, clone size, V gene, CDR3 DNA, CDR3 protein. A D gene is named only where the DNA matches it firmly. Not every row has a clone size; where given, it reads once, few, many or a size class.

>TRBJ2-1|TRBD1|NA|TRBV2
TGTGCCAGCAGGATCGGACAGGGGCGTAGGGAGCAGTTCTTC
CASRIGQGRREQFF
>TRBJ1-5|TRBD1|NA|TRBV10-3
TGTGCCATCAGTGAGTTCGGACAGGGAGGACAGCCCCAGCATTTT
CAISEFGQGGQPQHF
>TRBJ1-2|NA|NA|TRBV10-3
TGTGCCATCAGGGCGTACGAACAGGGTCGAGCTAACTATGGCTACACCTTC
CAIRAYEQGRANYGYTF
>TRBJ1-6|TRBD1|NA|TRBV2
TGTGCCAGCAGTGAAAGGACAGGGGGCTCACCCCTCCACTTT
CASSERTGGSPLHF
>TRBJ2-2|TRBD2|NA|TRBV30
TGTGCCTGGAGTGGTAGGGCGGGAGCAAGAACCGGGGAGCTGTTTTTT
CAWSGRAGARTGELFF
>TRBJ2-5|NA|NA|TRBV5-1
TGCGCCAGCTCCTCTGGGCTAACGCAAGAGACCCAGTACTTC
CASSSGLTQETQYF
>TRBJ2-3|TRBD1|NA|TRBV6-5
TGTGCCAGCAGGCCCGGGACAGGGACTCGAGATACGCAGTATTTT
CASRPGTGTRDTQYF
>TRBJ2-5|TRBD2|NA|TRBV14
TGTGCCAGCAGCTATGCCCAGCGGGGGAAACAAGAGACCCAGTACTTC
CASSYAQRGKQETQYF
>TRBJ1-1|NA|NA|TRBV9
TGTGCCAGCAGCGCGTTGCAGGGGGAAGCTTTCTTT
CASSALQGEAFF
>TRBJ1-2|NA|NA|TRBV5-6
TGTGCCAGCAGCTCAGAGGGTGGCTATGGCTACACCTTC
CASSSEGGYGYTF
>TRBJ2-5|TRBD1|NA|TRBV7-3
TGTGCCAGCAGCTTTTCAGGGGGCGGGACCCAGTACTTC
CASSFSGGGTQYF
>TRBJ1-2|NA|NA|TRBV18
TGTGCCAGCTCACCAGACAGGAGTAACTATGGCTACACCTTC
CASSPDRSNYGYTF
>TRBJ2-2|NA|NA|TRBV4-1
TGCGCCAGCAGCCAAATTCCAGGTGTACGGGGCACCGGGGAGCTGTTTTTT
CASSQIPGVRGTGELFF
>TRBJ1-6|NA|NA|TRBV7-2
TGTGCCAGCAGCTTAACAGGCTCCTATAATTCACCCCTCCACTTT
CASSLTGSYNSPLHF
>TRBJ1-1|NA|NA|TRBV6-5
TGTGCCAGCAGTCCCTTCATAGGCATGAACACTGAAGCTTTCTTT
CASSPFIGMNTEAFF
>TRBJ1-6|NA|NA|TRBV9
TGTGCCAGCAGCCCTGGGACGGCCTATAATTCACCCCTCCACTTT
CASSPGTAYNSPLHF
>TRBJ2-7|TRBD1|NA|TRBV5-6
TGTGCCAGCAGCTTCGCCGGGACAGGGGGTTACGAGCAGTACTTC
CASSFAGTGGYEQYF
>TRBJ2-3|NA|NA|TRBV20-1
TGCAGTGCCCGAAGCACAGATACGCAGTATTTT
CSARSTDTQYF
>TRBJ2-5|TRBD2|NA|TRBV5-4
TGTGCCAGCAGGGGTAGCGGGGGAGAGACCCAGTACTTC
CASRGSGGETQYF
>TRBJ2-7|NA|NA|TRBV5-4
TGTGCCAGCACCCCCGGGCGGGACGGGACCTACGAGCAGTACTTC
CASTPGRDGTYEQYF
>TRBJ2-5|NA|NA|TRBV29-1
TGCAGCGTTGATGGGGGGAGCCAAGAGACCCAGTACTTC
CSVDGGSQETQYF
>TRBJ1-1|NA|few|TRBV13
TGTGCCAGCAGCTCCTACCCTGGTGAAGCTTTCTTT
CASSSYPGEAFF
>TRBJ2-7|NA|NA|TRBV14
TGTGCCAGCAGCCAAGGTGGGCACCCGGGCGGGGAGCAGTACTTC
CASSQGGHPGGEQYF
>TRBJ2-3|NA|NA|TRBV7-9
TGTGCCAGCAGCGTCGGGATTCGATTCGATACGCAGTATTTT
CASSVGIRFDTQYF
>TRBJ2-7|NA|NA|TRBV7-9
TGTGCCAGCAGCTTAGAAACAGCCTACGAGCAGTACTTC
CASSLETAYEQYF
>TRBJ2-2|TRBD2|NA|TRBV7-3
TGTGCCAGCAGCGCAGGGGCTAGCGGGAGCGCGAACACCGGGGAGCTGTTTTTT
CASSAGASGSANTGELFF
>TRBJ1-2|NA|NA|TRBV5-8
TGTGCCAGCAGCCTTGACTTCACCGGATGGGGCTACACCTTC
CASSLDFTGWGYTF
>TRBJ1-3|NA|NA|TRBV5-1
TGCGCCAGCAGCCGAGATGGACAGTCTGGAAACACCATATATTTT
CASSRDGQSGNTIYF
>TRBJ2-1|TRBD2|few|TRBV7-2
TGTGCCAGCAGCTTAAGAGCGGGGACCCACAATGAGCAGTTCTTC
CASSLRAGTHNEQFF
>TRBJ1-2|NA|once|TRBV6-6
TGTGCCAGCACTAAGGGGGGAGGTAACTATGGCTACACCTTC
CASTKGGGNYGYTF
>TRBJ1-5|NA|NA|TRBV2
TGTGCCAGCACCGTTCAGGGAGGCAATCAGCCCCAGCATTTT
CASTVQGGNQPQHF
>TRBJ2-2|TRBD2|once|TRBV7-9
TGTGCCAGCAGCTCCGGGACTAGCTCCACCGGGGAGCTGTTTTTT
CASSSGTSSTGELFF
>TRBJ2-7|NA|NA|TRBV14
TGTGCCAGCAGCCAACAGGGCGAGCAGTACTTC
CASSQQGEQYF
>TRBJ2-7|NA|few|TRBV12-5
TGTGCTAGTGGTTTTCTCTCCTACGAGCAGTACTTC
CASGFLSYEQYF
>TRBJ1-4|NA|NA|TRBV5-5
TGTGCCAGCAGCCTGAGGAAAGAAAAACTGTTTTTT
CASSLRKEKLFF
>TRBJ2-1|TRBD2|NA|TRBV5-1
TGCGCCAGCAGCTACGGACTAGCGGGATCGGTGTACAATGAGCAGTTCTTC
CASSYGLAGSVYNEQFF
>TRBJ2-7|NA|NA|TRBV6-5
TGTGCCAGCAGCCACTCGAACTATTACGAGCAGTACTTC
CASSHSNYYEQYF
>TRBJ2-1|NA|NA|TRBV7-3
TGTGCCAGCAGCTTAATGGGGGAACTGGCGAATGAGCAGTTCTTC
CASSLMGELANEQFF
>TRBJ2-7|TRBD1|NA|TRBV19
TGTGCCAGTAGCCGGGACAGGAGCTACGAGCAGTACTTC
CASSRDRSYEQYF
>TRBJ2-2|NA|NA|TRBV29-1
TGCAGCGTTGAAGATTGGGGTAACGACGGGAACACCGGGGAGCTGTTTTTT
CSVEDWGNDGNTGELFF
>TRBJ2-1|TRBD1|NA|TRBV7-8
TGTGCCAGCGCAGCGACAGGGAAATTCCATGAGCAGTTCTTC
CASAATGKFHEQFF
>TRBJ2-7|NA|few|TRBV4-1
TGCGCCAGCAGCCAAGGAACTAGACTATACGAGCAGTACTTC
CASSQGTRLYEQYF
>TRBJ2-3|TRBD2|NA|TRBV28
TGTGCCAGCAGTTTATCGGCTAGCGGGAGCCCAGATACGCAGTATTTT
CASSLSASGSPDTQYF
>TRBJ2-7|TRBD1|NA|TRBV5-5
TGTGCCAGCAGCTCCGGGGGACGGACAGGGATTCCCGTCTCCTACGAGCAGTACTTC
CASSSGGRTGIPVSYEQYF